The source of this T cell receptor (beta chain) is a study of T cell changes during pregnancy in multiple sclerosis. This table comes from immunoSEQ multiplex PCR, and its TCRdb copy is limited to in-frame clones, with some not included. This table has about 59,000 clones, about 94% appearing once. The clonotype was recovered from a female donor with multiple sclerosis, enrolled in a pregnancy study. The material sequenced was CD4+ T cells from peripheral blood mononuclear cells, taken before pregnancy.

Written as DNA, the CDR3 is TGTGCCAGTAGGTCGGAGGGCCGGAGCTCCTACAATGAGCAGTTCTTC. Translated: CASRSEGRSSYNEQFF. This sequence joins TRBV19 and TRBJ2-1; TRBD2 is a possible D gene (6 bases). The length of the CDR3 is 16 residues. V gave up 6 bases and J gave up 0 bases, with 15 bases separating them. Germline V gene sequence: CDR1 LNHDA, CDR2 SQIVND (reference sequence).